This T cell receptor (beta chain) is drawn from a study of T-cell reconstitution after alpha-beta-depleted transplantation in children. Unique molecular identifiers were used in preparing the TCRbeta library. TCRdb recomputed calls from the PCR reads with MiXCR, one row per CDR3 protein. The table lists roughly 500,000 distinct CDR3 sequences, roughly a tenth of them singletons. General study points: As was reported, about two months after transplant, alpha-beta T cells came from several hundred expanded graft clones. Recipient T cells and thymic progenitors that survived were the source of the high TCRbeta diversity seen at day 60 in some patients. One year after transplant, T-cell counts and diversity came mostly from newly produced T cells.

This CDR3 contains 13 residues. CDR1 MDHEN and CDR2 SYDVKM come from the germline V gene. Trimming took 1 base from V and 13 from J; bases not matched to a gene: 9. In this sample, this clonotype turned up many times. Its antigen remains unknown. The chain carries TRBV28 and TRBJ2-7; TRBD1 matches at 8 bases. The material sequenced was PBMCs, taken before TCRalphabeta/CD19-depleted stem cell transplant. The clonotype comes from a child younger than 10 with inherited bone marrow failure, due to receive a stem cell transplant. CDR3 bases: TGTGCCAGCAGTTTATTCTCCGGACAGGGAGGCTACTTC. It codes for CASSLFSGQGGYF.